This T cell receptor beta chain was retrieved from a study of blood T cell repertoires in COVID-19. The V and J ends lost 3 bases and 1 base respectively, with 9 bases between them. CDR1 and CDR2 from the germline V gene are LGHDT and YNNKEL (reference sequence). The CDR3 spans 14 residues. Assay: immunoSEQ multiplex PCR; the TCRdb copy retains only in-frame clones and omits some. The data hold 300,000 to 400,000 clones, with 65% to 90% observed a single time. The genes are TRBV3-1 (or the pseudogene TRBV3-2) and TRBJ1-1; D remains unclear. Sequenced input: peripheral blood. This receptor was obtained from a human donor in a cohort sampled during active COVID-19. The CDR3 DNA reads TGTGCCAGCAGCCAGGTGAGTTGGAACACTGAAGCTTTCTTT. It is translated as CASSQVSWNTEAFF.